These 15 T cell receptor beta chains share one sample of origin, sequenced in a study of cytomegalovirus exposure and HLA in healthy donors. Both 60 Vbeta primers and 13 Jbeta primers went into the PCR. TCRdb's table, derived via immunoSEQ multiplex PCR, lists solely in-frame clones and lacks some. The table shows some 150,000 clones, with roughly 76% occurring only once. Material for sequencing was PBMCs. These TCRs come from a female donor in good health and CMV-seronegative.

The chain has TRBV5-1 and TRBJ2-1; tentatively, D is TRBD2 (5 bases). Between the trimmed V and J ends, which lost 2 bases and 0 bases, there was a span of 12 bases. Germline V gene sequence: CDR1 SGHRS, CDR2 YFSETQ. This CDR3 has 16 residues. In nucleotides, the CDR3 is TGCGCCAGCAGCTTACTCTCGGGGAGCTCCTACAATGAGCAGTTCTTC. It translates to CASSLLSGSSYNEQFF.

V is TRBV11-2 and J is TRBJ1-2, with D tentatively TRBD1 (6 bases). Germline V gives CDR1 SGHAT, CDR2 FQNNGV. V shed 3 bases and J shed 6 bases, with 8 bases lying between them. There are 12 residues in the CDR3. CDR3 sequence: CASSFEGDGYTF. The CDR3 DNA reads TGTGCCAGCAGCTTTGAGGGGGATGGCTACACCTTC.

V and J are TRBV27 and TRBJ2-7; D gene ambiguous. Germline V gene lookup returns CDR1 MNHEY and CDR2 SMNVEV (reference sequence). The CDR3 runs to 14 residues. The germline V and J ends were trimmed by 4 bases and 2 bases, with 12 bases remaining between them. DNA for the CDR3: TGTGCCAGCAGTTGGAGCATCCCTCCCTACGAGCAGTACTTC. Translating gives CASSWSIPPYEQYF.

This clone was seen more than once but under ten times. The CDR3 loop is CASSFGYQETQYF. CDR3 bases: TGTGCCAGCAGCTTCGGGTACCAAGAGACCCAGTACTTC. The V and J genes are TRBV7-6 and TRBJ2-5; D call uncertain. Germline V gene sequence: CDR1 SGHVS, CDR2 FNYEAQ. Deletions cut 3 bases from V and 0 bases from J, with 5 bases between. The CDR3 consists of 13 residues.

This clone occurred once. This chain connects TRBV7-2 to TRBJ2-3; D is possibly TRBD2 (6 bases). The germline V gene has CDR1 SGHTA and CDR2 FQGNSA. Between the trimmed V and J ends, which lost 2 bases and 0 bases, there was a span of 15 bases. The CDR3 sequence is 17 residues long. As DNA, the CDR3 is TGTGCCAGCAGCTTATTCCCCCGGGGGACTAGCACAGATACGCAGTATTTT. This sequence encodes CASSLFPRGTSTDTQYF.

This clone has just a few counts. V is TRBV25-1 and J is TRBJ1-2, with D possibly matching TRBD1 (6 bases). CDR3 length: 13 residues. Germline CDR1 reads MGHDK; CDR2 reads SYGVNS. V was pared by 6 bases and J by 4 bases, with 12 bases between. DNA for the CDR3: TGTGCCAGCAGGAGAGAGGACAGCTATGGCTACACCTTC. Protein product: CASRREDSYGYTF.

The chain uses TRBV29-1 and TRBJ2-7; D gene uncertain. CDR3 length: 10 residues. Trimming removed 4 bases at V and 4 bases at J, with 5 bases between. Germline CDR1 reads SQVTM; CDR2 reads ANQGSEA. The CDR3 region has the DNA TGCAGCGTTGTCACTTACGAGCAGTACTTC. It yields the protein CSVVTYEQYF.

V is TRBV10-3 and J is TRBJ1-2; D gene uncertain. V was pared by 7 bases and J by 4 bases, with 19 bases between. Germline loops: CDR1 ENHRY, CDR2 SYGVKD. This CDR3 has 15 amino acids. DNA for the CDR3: TGTGCCATCAATTCCAACAATCCCGATGCCTATGGCTACACCTTC. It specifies CAINSNNPDAYGYTF.

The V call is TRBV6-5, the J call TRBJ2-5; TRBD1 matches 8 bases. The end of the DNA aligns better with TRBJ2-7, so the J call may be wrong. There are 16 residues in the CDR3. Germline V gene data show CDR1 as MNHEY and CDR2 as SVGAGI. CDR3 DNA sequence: TGTGCCAGCAGTTACCGGGACAGGACTCGCTCCTACGAGCAGTACTTC. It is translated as CASSYRDRTRSYEQYF.

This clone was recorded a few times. The CDR3 DNA reads TGTGCCAGCAGCTCCGGACAGCTTAGCAATCAGCCCCAGCATTTT. It encodes CASSSGQLSNQPQHF. The rearrangement joins TRBV6-5 to TRBJ1-5, with D possibly TRBD1 on 6 matching bases. This CDR3 is 15 amino acids long. Germline V lookup: CDR1 MNHEY, CDR2 SVGAGI. Trimming shortened V by 6 bases and J by 0 bases, and 12 bases separated the two germline ends.

The CDR3 region has the DNA TGCGCCAGCAGCCAAGAATTAGGGGGCATGTACGAGCAGTACTTC. As protein: CASSQELGGMYEQYF. The rearrangement links TRBV4-1 to TRBJ2-5; TRBD1 agrees at 7 bases. The tail of the sequence fits TRBJ2-7 better, so the J call may be wrong. The CDR3 has 15 amino acids. The V gene's germline CDR1 is MGHRA and CDR2 YSYEKL.

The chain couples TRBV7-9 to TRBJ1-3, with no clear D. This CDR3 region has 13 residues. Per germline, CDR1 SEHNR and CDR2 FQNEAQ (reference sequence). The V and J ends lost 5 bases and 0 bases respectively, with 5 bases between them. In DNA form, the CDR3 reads TGTGCCAGCAGCGAGATCTCTGGAAACACCATATATTTT. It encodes CASSEISGNTIYF.

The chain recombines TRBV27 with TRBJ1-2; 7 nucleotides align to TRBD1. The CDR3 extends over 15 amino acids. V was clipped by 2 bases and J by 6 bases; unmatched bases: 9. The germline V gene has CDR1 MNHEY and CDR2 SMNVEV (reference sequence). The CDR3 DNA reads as TGTGCCAGCAGTTTAAAGGACAGGAGGTCAGATGGCTACACCTTC. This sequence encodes CASSLKDRRSDGYTF.

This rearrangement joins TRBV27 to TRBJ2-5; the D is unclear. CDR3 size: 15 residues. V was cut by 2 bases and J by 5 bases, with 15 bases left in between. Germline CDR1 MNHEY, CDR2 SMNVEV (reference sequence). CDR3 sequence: CASSLQVADMETQYF. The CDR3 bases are TGTGCCAGCAGTTTACAGGTCGCAGATATGGAGACCCAGTACTTC.

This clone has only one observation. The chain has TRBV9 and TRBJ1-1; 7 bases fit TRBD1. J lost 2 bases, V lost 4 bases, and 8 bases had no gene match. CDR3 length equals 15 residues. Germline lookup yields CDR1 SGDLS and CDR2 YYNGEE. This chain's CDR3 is CASSPATGTNTEAFF. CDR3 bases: TGTGCCAGCAGCCCTGCGACAGGGACAAACACTGAAGCTTTCTTT.